The T cell receptor beta chain described here comes from a study of OX40 agonist ivuxolimab in advanced cancers. Background on the study: Three patients, one with hepatocellular carcinoma and two with cutaneous melanoma, achieved partial responses. General observations from the study: Low normalized T-cell clonal expansion was additionally recorded for some nonresponders. Relative to CD4+ cells, CD8+ T cells on average had more expanded clones. By week 6 at 0.1 to 3.0 mg/kg, blood CD4+ and CD8+ T cells had expanded clonally.

Germline V CDR1 and CDR2: SGHDT, YYEEEE. The CDR3 length is 11 residues. V was cut by 4 bases and J by 13 bases, with 14 bases left in between. Repertoires were generated with immunoSEQ multiplex PCR, while TCRdb's copy carries only in-frame clones and drops some. The table has 55,000 to 80,000 clones, 70% to 90% seen once. Concerning this clone itself: Its antigen is undetermined.

The source of this sequence is an adult with an advanced solid tumor such as melanoma, head and neck, liver or kidney cancer. The chain is built from TRBV5-6 and TRBJ1-2; the D is unclear. Material: CD4+ or CD8+ T cells sorted from blood, obtained in a trial of the OX40 agonist ivuxolimab. The CDR3 DNA is TGTGCCAGCAGCCAGGAGACGGGCAGCACCTTC. Its translation: CASSQETGSTF.